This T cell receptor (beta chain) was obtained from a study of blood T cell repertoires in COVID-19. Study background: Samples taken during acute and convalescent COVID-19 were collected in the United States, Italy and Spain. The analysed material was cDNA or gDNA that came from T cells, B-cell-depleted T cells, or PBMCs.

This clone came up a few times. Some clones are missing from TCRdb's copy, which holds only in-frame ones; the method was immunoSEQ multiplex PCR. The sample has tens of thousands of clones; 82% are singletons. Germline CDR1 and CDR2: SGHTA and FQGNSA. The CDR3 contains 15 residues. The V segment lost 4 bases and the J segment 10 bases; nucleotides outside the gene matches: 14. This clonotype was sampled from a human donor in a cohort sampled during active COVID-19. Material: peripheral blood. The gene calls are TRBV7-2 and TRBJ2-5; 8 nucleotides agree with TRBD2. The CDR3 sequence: CASSSGTSVWNIQYF. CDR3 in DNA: TGTGCCAGCAGCTCTGGGACTAGTGTTTGGAATATCCAGTACTTC.